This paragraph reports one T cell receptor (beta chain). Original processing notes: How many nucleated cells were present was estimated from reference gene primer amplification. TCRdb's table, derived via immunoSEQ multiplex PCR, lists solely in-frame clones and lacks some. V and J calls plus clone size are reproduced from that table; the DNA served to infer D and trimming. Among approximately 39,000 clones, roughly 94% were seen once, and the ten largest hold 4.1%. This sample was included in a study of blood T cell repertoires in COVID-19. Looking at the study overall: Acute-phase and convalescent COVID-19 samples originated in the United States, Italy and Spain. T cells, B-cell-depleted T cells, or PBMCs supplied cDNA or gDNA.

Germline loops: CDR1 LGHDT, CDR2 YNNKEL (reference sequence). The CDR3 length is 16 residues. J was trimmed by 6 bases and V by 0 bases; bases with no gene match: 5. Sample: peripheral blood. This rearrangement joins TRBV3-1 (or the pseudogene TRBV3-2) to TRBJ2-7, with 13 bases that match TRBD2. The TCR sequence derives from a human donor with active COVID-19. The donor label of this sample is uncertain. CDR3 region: CASSQDRTSGRAEQYF. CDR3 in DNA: TGTGCCAGCAGCCAAGATAGAACTAGCGGGAGGGCCGAGCAGTACTTC.